These 8 T cell receptor beta chains came from one sample sequenced in a study of shared clonotypes between healthy human individuals. Cells designated naive CD8 were CD45RO-negative and were positively selected for CCR7, with terminally differentiated effector memory CD45RA+ cells excluded. The data were produced by immunoSEQ multiplex PCR, yet TCRdb's version contains in-frame clones alone and is incomplete. The sample includes some 800,000 clones, about 91% seen only once; the top ten take under 30%. The sequenced material came from naive CD8+ T cells sorted from blood. The receptors were gathered from a man in his thirties or forties in good health.

The rearrangement joins TRBV6-4 to TRBJ2-1; 7 bases align to TRBD1. The CDR3 consists of 18 residues. After removal of 4 bases from V and 4 bases from J, the junction contained 16 bases not matched to a gene. CDR1 and CDR2 (germline): MRHNA, SNTAGT. CDR3 loop: CASSGTGDTSSPYNEQFF. The DNA of the CDR3 is TGTGCCAGCAGTGGAACAGGGGACACTAGTTCCCCGTACAATGAGCAGTTCTTC.

The V call is TRBV6-6, the J call TRBJ2-1; possibly TRBD2 for D (6 bases). Germline loops: CDR1 MNHNY, CDR2 SVGAGI (reference sequence). V dropped 5 bases and J dropped 8 bases, with 13 bases sitting between them. The CDR3 is 13 amino acids. The CDR3 sequence is CASSPDYPYEQFF. CDR3 coding DNA: TGTGCCAGCAGTCCGGACTACCCCTATGAGCAGTTCTTC.

This clone was observed once. The chain links TRBV19 to TRBJ2-3, with TRBD2 matching over 11 bases. There are 16 residues in the CDR3. Losses at the gene ends were 4 bases for V and 3 bases for J; bases not matched to a gene: 6. CDR1 is LNHDA and CDR2 is SQIVND in the germline V gene (reference sequence). This chain's CDR3 is CASSTIAGGLTDTQYF. The CDR3 nucleotides read TGTGCCAGTAGTACAATAGCGGGAGGGTTAACAGATACGCAGTATTTT. Full variable domain (outside the CDR3, taken from reference TRBV19 and TRBJ2-3): DGGITQSPKYLFRKEGQNVTLSCEQNLNHDAMYWYRQDPGQGLRLIYYSQIVNDFQKGDIAEGYSVSREKKESFPLTVTSAQKNPTAFYLCASSTIAGGLTDTQYFGPGTRLTVL.

The V and J genes are TRBV27 and TRBJ2-3; 10 bases are a match to TRBD1. V was clipped by 6 bases and J by 3 bases; unmatched bases: 3. The CDR3 covers 14 residues. Germline-derived CDR1 and CDR2 are MNHEY and SMNVEV (reference sequence). This CDR3 is CASSGTGDTDTQYF. The DNA for the CDR3 is TGTGCCAGCAGCGGGACAGGGGATACAGATACGCAGTATTTT.

V gene TRBV4-1 combines with J gene TRBJ2-5; D not certain. This CDR3 comprises 14 residues. Germline V gene data show CDR1 as MGHRA and CDR2 as YSYEKL. Trimming stripped 4 bases from V and 6 bases from J, with 15 bases between. CDR3 loop: CASSPTAVIQTQYF. CDR3 in DNA: TGCGCCAGCAGCCCGACCGCAGTCATCCAGACCCAGTACTTC.

The V call is TRBV4-1, the J call TRBJ1-1; D gene ambiguous. V lost 2 bases, J lost 2 bases, and 12 bases lay in between. This CDR3 has 15 residues. The germline V gene encodes CDR1 MGHRA and CDR2 YSYEKL. The CDR3 nucleotides are TGCGCCAGCAGCCAACCCAAGGAGGCAAACACTGAAGCTTTCTTT. It specifies CASSQPKEANTEAFF.

The chain combines TRBV5-5 with TRBJ1-4, with a tentative D call TRBD1 (6 bases). Germline CDR1 is SGHKS and CDR2 is YYEKEE (reference sequence). The CDR3 has 16 residues. Trimming cost V 4 bases and J 0 bases, with 13 bases left between them. The CDR3 DNA follows: TGTGCCAGCAGCGTAAGACAGGACGCAACTAATGAAAAACTGTTTTTT. Protein product: CASSVRQDATNEKLFF.

The chain employs TRBV19 and TRBJ1-1; D is unresolved. This CDR3 has 14 amino acids. The V gene's germline CDR1 is LNHDA and CDR2 SQIVND (reference sequence). V shed 3 bases and J shed 0 bases, with 8 bases lying between them. CDR3 sequence reads: CASSIRAVNTEAFF. For the CDR3, the DNA is TGTGCCAGTAGTATTCGGGCTGTGAACACTGAAGCTTTCTTT. Variable domain in full (rest from reference TRBV19 and TRBJ1-1): DGGITQSPKYLFRKEGQNVTLSCEQNLNHDAMYWYRQDPGQGLRLIYYSQIVNDFQKGDIAEGYSVSREKKESFPLTVTSAQKNPTAFYLCASSIRAVNTEAFFGQGTRLTVV.